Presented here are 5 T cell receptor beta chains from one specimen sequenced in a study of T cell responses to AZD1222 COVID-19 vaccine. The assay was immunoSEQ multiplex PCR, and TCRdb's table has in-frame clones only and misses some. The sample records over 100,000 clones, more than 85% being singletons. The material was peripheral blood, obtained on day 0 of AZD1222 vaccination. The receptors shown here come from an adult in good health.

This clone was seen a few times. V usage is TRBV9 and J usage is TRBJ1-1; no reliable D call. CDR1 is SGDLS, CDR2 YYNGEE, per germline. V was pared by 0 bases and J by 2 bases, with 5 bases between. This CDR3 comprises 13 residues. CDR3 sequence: CASSVVDNTEAFF. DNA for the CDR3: TGTGCCAGCAGCGTAGTTGATAACACTGAAGCTTTCTTT.

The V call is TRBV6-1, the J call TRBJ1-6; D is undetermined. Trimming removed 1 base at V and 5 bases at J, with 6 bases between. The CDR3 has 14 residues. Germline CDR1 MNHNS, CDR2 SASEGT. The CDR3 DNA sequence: TGTGCCAGCAGTGAAGGAGGACATAATTCACCCCTCCACTTT. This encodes CASSEGGHNSPLHF.

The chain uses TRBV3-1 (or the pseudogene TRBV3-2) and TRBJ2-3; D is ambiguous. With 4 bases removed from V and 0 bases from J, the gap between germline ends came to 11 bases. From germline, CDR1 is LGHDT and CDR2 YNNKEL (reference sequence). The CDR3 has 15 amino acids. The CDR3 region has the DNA TGTGCCAGCAGCCTGACGGAAACTAGCACAGATACGCAGTATTTT. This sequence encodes CASSLTETSTDTQYF.

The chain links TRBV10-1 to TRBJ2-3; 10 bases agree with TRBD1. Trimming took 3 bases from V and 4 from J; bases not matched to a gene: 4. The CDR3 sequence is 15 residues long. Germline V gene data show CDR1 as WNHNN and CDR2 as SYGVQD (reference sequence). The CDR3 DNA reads TGCGCCAGCAGTGAAAGGGGACAGGGGTCAGATACGCAGTATTTT. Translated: CASSERGQGSDTQYF.

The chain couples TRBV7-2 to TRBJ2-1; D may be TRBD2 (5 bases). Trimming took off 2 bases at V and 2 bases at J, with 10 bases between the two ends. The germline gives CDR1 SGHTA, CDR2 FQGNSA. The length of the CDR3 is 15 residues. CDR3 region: CASSLSGNPYNEQFF. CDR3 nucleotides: TGTGCCAGCAGCTTATCCGGGAACCCCTACAATGAGCAGTTCTTC.